This T cell receptor (beta chain) stems from a study of post-analysis software for immune sequencing data. Study overall: Patients had relapsing-remitting, secondary progressive or progressive-relapsing multiple sclerosis; some lacked subtype.

The authors incorporated unique molecular identifiers into the TCR beta cDNA libraries. T cells, about 0.95 to 10 million of them, yielded about half a million cDNA molecules. TCRdb processed the PCR reads anew with MiXCR; each CDR3 protein has one entry. The repertoire holds about 540,000 distinct CDR3 sequences, with 34% as singletons. V was trimmed by 0 bases and J by 4 bases, leaving 9 bases between them. Germline V lookup: CDR1 MNHEY, CDR2 SVGAGI. CDR3 length: 14 amino acids. About this clonotype: Its target is unknown.

Findings and limits, study-wide: Controls showed lower frequencies than patients for roughly five TRBV segments, and TRBV5-6, TRBV5-1 and TRBV20-1 were among these.

This rearrangement joins TRBV6-5 to TRBJ1-1, with unresolved D. Source material: blood. The origin of this receptor is a girl between 2 and 17 years old with multiple sclerosis. The DNA of the CDR3 is TGTGCCAGCAGTTACTCGATCGTCGGCACTGAAGCTTTCTTT. Amino acid sequence: CASSYSIVGTEAFF.